This T cell receptor beta chain originates from a study of synovial regulatory T cells in juvenile arthritis. Study background: Over five patients were on methotrexate and a few were untreated. Findings and caveats of the study: Synovial Teff and blood CPL repertoires partially overlapped with iaTreg TCR repertoires, which were largely patient-private.

Of note for this clone: The target antigen is unknown.

Patients were aged median around 10 years with disease lasting median approximately seven years. TCRdb's table, derived via immunoSEQ multiplex PCR, lists solely in-frame clones and lacks some. This sample contains some 10,000 clones. Germline V gene sequence: CDR1 MNHEY, CDR2 SMNVEV (reference sequence). The CDR3 totals 15 residues. No coding sequence is recorded. This sequence was found in a donor aged 2-35 years with juvenile idiopathic arthritis. The rearrangement joins TRBV27 to TRBJ1-5; TCRdb reports TRBD1, a call that lacks DNA to check it against. Sequencing input: Treg cells from blood. Subset meaning: remaining (HLA-DR-negative) circulating blood Treg cells. The CDR3 region is CASSLWGTINQPQHF.